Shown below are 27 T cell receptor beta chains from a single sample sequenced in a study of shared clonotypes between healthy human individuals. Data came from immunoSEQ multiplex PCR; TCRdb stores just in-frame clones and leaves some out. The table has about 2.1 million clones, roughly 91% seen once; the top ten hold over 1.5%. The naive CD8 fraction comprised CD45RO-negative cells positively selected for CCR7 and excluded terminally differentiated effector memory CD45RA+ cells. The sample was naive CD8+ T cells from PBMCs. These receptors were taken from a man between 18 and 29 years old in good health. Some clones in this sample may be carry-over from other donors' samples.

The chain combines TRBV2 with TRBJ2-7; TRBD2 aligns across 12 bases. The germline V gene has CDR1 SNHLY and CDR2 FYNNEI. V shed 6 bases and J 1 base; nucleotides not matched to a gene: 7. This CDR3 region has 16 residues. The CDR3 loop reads CASRKSGTSGSYEQYF. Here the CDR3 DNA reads TGTGCCAGCAGAAAATCCGGGACTAGCGGGTCCTACGAGCAGTACTTC.

CDR3 protein: CASSPTDDRGLVTQHF. As DNA, the CDR3 is TGTGCCAGCAGCCCCACCGACGACAGGGGGCTAGTTACCCAGCATTTT. The rearrangement links TRBV5-5 to TRBJ1-5, with 10 bases aligning to TRBD1. Germline V gives CDR1 SGHKS, CDR2 YYEKEE (reference sequence). CDR3 length: 16 residues. The trim removed 4 bases at V and 11 bases at J, leaving 15 bases unmatched.

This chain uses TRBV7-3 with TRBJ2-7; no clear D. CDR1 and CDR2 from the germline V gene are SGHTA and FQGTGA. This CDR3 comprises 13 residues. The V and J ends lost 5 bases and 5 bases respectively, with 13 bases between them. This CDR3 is CASSPQSRDEQYF. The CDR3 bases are TGTGCCAGCAGCCCTCAAAGCCGGGACGAGCAGTACTTC.

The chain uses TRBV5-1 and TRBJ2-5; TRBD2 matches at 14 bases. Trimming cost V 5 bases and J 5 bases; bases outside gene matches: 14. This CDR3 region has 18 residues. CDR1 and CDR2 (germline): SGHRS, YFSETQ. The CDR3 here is CASSLIGLAGGGGETQYF. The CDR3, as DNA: TGCGCCAGCAGTTTGATCGGACTAGCGGGAGGAGGGGGGGAGACCCAGTACTTC.

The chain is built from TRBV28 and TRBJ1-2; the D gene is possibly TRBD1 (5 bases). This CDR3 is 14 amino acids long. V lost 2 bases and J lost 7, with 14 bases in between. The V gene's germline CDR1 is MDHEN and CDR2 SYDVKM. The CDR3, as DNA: TGTGCCAGCAGTTTAGTGACCTGGGGGAGTGGCTACACCTTC. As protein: CASSLVTWGSGYTF.

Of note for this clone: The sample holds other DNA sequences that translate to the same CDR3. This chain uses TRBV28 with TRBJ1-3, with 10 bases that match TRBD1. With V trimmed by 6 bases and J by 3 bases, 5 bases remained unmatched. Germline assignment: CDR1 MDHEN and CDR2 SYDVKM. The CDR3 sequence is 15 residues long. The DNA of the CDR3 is TGTGCCAGCAGCCCCGGGACAGGGGATGGAAACACCATATATTTT. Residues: CASSPGTGDGNTIYF. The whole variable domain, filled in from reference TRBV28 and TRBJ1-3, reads DVKVTQSSRYLVKRTGEKVFLECVQDMDHENMFWYRQDPGLGLRLIYFSYDVKMKEKGDIPEGYSVSREKKERFSLILESASTNQTSMYLCASSPGTGDGNTIYFGEGSWLTVV.

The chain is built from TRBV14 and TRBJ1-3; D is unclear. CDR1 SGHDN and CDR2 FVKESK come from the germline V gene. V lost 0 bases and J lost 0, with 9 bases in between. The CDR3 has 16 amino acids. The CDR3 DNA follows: TGTGCCAGCAGCCAAGAGAGCGGATTCTCTGGAAACACCATATATTTT. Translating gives CASSQESGFSGNTIYF.

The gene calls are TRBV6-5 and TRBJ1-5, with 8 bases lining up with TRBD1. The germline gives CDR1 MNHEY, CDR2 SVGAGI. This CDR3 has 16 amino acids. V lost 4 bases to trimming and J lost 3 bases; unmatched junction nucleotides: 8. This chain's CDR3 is CASSSQGQGTNQPQHF. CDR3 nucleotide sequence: TGTGCCAGCAGTTCGCAAGGACAGGGAACCAATCAGCCCCAGCATTTT.

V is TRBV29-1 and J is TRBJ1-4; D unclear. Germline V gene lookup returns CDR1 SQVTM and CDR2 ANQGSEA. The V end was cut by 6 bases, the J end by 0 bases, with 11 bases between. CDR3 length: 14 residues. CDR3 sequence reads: CSVGFHATNEKLFF. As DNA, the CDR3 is TGCAGCGTGGGTTTTCATGCAACTAATGAAAAACTGTTTTTT. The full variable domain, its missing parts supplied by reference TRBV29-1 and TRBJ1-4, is SAVISQKPSRDICQRGTSLTIQCQVDSQVTMMFWYRQQPGQSLTLIATANQGSEATYESGFVIDKFPISRPNLTFSTLTVSNMSPEDSSIYLCSVGFHATNEKLFFGSGTQLSVL.

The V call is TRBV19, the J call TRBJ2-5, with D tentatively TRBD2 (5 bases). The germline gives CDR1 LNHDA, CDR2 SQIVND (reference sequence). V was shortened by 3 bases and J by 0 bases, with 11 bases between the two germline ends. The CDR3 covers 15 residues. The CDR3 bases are TGTGCCAGTAGTATGCGGGTCCGGTACCAAGAGACCCAGTACTTC. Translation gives CASSMRVRYQETQYF.

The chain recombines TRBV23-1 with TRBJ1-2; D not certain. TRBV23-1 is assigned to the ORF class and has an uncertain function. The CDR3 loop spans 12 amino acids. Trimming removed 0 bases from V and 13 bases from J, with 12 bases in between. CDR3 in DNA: TGCGCCAGCAGTCAATCGATGACTCTCAGCACCTTC. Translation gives CASSQSMTLSTF.

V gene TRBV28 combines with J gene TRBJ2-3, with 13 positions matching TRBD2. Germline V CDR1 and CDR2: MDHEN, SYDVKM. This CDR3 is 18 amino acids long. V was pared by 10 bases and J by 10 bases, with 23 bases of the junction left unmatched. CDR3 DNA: TGTGCCACCCGGATAAATCCCGGGACTAGCGGGACCCGAACACCGCAGTATTTT. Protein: CATRINPGTSGTRTPQYF.

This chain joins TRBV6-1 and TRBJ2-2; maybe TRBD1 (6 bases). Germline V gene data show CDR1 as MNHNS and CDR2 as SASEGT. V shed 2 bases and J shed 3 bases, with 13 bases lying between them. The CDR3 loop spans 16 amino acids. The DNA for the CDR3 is TGTGCCAGCAGTGAATTATTAGGGGGATACACCGGGGAGCTGTTTTTT. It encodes CASSELLGGYTGELFF.

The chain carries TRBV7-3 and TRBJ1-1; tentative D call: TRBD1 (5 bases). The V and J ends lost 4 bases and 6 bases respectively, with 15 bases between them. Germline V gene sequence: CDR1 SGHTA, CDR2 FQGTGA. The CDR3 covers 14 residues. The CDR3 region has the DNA TGTGCCAGCAGCTCCCTCCAGGGACTGGCTGAAGCTTTCTTT. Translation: CASSSLQGLAEAFF.

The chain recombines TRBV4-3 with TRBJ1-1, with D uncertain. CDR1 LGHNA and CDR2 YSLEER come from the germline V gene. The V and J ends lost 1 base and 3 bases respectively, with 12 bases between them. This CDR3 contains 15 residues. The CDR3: CASSQAVFSHTEAFF. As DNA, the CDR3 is TGCGCCAGCAGCCAAGCGGTTTTTTCCCACACTGAAGCTTTCTTT.

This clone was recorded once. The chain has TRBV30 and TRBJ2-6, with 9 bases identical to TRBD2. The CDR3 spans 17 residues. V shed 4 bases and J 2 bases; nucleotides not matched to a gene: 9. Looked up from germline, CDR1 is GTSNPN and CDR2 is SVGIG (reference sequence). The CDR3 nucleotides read TGTGCCTGGACGGGTTCTAGCGGGGTGACTGGGGCCAACGTCCTGACTTTC. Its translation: CAWTGSSGVTGANVLTF.

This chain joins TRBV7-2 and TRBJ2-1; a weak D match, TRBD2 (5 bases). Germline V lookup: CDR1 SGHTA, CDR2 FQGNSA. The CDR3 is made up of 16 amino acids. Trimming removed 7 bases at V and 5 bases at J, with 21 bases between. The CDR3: CASTPPVSIGDNEQFF. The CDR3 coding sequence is TGTGCCAGCACCCCCCCCGTGAGTATCGGGGACAATGAGCAGTTCTTC.

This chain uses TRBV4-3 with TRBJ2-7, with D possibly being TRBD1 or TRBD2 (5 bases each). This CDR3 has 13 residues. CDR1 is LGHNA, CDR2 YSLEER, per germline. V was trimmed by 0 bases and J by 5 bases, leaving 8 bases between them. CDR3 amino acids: CASSQDMGDEQYF. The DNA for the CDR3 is TGCGCCAGCAGCCAAGATATGGGGGACGAGCAGTACTTC.

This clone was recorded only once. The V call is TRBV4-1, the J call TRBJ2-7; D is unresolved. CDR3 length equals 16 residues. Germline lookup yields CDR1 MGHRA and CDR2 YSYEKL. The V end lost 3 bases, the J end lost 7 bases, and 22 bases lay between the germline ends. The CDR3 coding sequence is TGCGCCAGCAGCCATCGAGACACAAACCCCCTCGGGGAGCAGTACTTC. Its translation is CASSHRDTNPLGEQYF.

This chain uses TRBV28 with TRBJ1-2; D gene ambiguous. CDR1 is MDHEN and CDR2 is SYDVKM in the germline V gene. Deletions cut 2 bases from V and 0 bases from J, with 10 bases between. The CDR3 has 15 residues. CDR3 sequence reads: CASSLDGGSNYGYTF. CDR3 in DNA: TGTGCCAGCAGTTTAGACGGCGGTTCTAACTATGGCTACACCTTC.

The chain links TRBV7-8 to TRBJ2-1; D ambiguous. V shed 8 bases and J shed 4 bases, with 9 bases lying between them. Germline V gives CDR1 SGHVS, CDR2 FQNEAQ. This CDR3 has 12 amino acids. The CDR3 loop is CASATLYNEQFF. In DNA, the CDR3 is TGTGCCAGCGCTACCCTATACAATGAGCAGTTCTTC.

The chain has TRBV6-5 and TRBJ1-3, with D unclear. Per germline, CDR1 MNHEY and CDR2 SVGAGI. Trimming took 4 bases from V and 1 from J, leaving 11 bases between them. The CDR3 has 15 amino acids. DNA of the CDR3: TGTGCCAGCAGTTGGGAGCGGAGTTCTGGAAACACCATATATTTT. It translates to CASSWERSSGNTIYF.

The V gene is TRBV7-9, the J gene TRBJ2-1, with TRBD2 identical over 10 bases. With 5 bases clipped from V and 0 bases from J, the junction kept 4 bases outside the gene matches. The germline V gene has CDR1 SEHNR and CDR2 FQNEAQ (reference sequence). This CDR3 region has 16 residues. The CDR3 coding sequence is TGTGCCAGCAGCGGGACTAGCGTAAGCTCCTACAATGAGCAGTTCTTC. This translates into CASSGTSVSSYNEQFF.

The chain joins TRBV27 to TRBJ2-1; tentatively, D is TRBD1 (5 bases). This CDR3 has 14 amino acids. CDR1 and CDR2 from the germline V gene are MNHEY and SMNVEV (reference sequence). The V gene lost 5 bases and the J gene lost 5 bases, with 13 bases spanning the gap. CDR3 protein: CASSPPGRHNEQFF. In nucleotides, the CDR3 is TGTGCCAGCAGTCCGCCAGGGCGGCACAATGAGCAGTTCTTC.

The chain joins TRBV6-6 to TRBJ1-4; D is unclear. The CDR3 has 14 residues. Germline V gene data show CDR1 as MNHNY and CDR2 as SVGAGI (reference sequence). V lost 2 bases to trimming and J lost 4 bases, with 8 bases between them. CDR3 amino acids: CASSYGGSNEKLFF. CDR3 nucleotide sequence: TGTGCCAGCAGTTACGGAGGGAGTAATGAAAAACTGTTTTTT.

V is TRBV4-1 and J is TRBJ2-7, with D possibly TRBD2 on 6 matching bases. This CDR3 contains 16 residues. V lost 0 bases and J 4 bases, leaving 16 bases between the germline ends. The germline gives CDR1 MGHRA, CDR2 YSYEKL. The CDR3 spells CASSQEPERAGYEQYF. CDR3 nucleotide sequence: TGCGCCAGCAGCCAAGAACCTGAGCGGGCGGGGTACGAGCAGTACTTC.

DNA for the CDR3: TGTGCCAGCAATTCAGGCAGGGGGACCCACGAGCAGTACTTC. Translated, it gives CASNSGRGTHEQYF. V gene TRBV9 combines with J gene TRBJ2-7, with 7 nucleotides matching TRBD1. From germline, CDR1 is SGDLS and CDR2 YYNGEE. V was pared by 6 bases and J by 5 bases, with 11 bases of the junction left unmatched. CDR3 length: 14 amino acids.